This paragraph reports one T cell receptor (beta chain). Germline is not matched at one junction end, which may reflect a read error. The entry originates in a study of blood T cell repertoires in COVID-19. The CDR3 loop spans 12 amino acids. Using immunoSEQ multiplex PCR, the repertoire was profiled, and TCRdb retains in-frame clones only, with some absent. The table lists roughly 200,000 clones, roughly 90% of them singletons. The chain uses TRBV12-3 or TRBV12-4 and TRBJ2-7, with 9 bases that match TRBD1. The clonotype comes from a woman between 25 and 40 years old who had been exposed to COVID-19. Sequencing was carried out using PBMCs or T cells enriched from blood (not recorded which). For the CDR3, the DNA is TGTGCCAGCAGACCCGGGACAGGGAGAAAGATCTTC. It encodes CASRPGTGRKIF.